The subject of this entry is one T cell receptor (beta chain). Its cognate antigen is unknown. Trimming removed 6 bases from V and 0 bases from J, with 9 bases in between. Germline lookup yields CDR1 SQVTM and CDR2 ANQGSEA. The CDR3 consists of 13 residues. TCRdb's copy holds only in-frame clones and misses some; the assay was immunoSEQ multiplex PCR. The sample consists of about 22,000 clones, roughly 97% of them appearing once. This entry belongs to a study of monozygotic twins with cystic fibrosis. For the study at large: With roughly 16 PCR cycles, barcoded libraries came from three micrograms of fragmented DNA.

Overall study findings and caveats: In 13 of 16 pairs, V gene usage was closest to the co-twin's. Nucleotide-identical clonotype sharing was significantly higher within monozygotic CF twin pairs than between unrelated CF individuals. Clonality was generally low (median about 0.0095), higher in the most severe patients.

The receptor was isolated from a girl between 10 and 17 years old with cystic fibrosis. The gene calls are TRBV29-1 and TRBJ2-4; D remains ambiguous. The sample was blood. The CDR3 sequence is CSVAGIAKNIQYF. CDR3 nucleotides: TGCAGCGTCGCAGGAATAGCCAAAAACATTCAGTACTTC. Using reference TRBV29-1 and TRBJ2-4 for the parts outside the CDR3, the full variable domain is SAVISQKPSRDICQRGTSLTIQCQVDSQVTMMFWYRQQPGQSLTLIATANQGSEATYESGFVIDKFPISRPNLTFSTLTVSNMSPEDSSIYLCSVAGIAKNIQYFGAGTRLSVL.